Listed here is a single T cell receptor beta chain. From its re-call of the 5' RACE reads, TCRdb lists each CDR3 protein once, without DNA. There are about 380,000 distinct CDR3 sequences in the sample, with 2.6% held by the top ten. The sample originates from a study of monozygotic twins with inflammatory bowel disease. Phlebotomy per donor yielded a single 2.5 ml blood sample. Blood samples, whole and unsorted for T cells, yielded the isolated total RNA. Germline V CDR1 and CDR2: MDHEN, SYDVKM. This CDR3 comprises 16 residues. V is TRBV28 and J is TRBJ1-1; the TCRdb D gene call, TRBD1, has no DNA to confirm it. The TCR originated in a human donor with ulcerative colitis or Crohn's disease, or a healthy co-twin of an affected twin (not recorded which). Material: blood. CDR3: CASSLPGTGVNTEAFF.